The 16 T cell receptor beta chains in this list originate from one sample, sequenced in a study of identical twins. TCRdb redid the calling of the 5' RACE reads with MiXCR, one entry per CDR3 protein. The sample includes 1.5 million to 2 million distinct CDR3 sequences, about 32% of them seen just once. The sequencing input was cord blood. These receptors were obtained from a newborn girl in good health.

This chain joins TRBV11-2 and TRBJ2-1, with no clear D. The CDR3 is 15 residues long. V gave up 2 bases and J gave up 0 bases, with 8 bases separating them. Germline CDR1 SGHAT, CDR2 FQNNGV. This CDR3 is CASSLFRSSYNEQFF. In DNA, the CDR3 is TGTGCCAGCAGCTTATTTAGGAGCTCCTACAATGAGCAGTTCTTC.

The genes are TRBV24-1 and TRBJ1-2; D remains unclear. The CDR3 extends over 12 amino acids. V was trimmed by 4 bases and J by 7 bases, leaving 9 bases between them. CDR1 is KGHDR and CDR2 is SFDVKD in the germline V gene. As DNA, the CDR3 is TGTGCCACCAGTGACCCCTGGGGTGGCTACACCTTC. Protein: CATSDPWGGYTF.

The chain employs TRBV7-2 and TRBJ2-3; D possibly corresponds to TRBD1 (6 bases). The CDR3 runs 18 residues. V lost 5 bases to trimming and J lost 3 bases, with 24 bases between them. CDR1 and CDR2 (germline): SGHTA, FQGNSA. The CDR3 is CASSAWGQGAALTDTQYF. As DNA, the CDR3 is TGTGCCAGCAGCGCTTGGGGGCAGGGAGCGGCATTAACAGATACGCAGTATTTT.

DNA for the CDR3: TGTGCCAGCAGTGCTTCGGGAGGGAGAACCGGGGAGCTGTTTTTT. It translates to CASSASGGRTGELFF. The gene calls are TRBV2 and TRBJ2-2; 8 bases match TRBD2. V trimming: 4 bases; J trimming: 5 bases; junction bases outside the gene matches: 6. CDR1 and CDR2 from the germline V gene are SNHLY and FYNNEI. The CDR3 sequence is 15 residues long. The full variable domain, with the rest looked up from reference TRBV2 and TRBJ2-2, is EPEVTQTPSHQVTQMGQEVILRCVPISNHLYFYWYRQILGQKVEFLVSFYNNEISEKSEIFDDQFSVERPDGSNFTLKIRSTKLEDSAMYFCASSASGGRTGELFFGEGSRLTVL.

This clonotype was recorded many times. At one of its ends the junction is not consistent with the germline gene, which may arise from a read error. This chain links TRBV5-1 with TRBJ2-7, with D tentatively TRBD2 (5 bases). CDR3 length: 13 residues. Germline-derived CDR1 and CDR2 are SGHRS and YFSETQ. CDR3 bases: TGTGCCAGCAGCTTAGTCCGGGGCTACGAGCAGTACTTC. This translates into CASSLVRGYEQYF.

This chain joins TRBV20-1 and TRBJ2-7; TRBD2 matches at 13 bases. The CDR3 covers 17 residues. Germline V gene lookup returns CDR1 DFQATT and CDR2 SNEGSKA (reference sequence). Trimming cost V 8 bases and J 7 bases; bases outside gene matches: 20. CDR3 amino acids: CSLSARTSGRLLNEQYF. The CDR3 nucleotides are TGCAGTCTTTCAGCTCGGACTAGCGGGAGATTGTTGAATGAGCAGTACTTC.

The chain combines TRBV5-6 with TRBJ1-1; 8 bases agree with TRBD1. The germline V gene has CDR1 SGHDT and CDR2 YYEEEE. There are 13 residues in the CDR3. J lost 6 bases, V lost 2 bases, and 3 bases had no gene match. CDR3 sequence: CASSFPGGPEAFF. The CDR3 DNA follows: TGTGCCAGCAGCTTCCCAGGGGGCCCTGAAGCTTTCTTT.

CDR3 sequence (DNA): TGTGCCAGCAGCAAAATGGGGGCAAGCGAAGGCACTGATACGCAGTATTTT. Its translation is CASSKMGASEGTDTQYF. The rearrangement uses TRBV21-1 and TRBJ2-3; TRBD1 was called by the table and not checked on the DNA. TRBV21-1 is shown as a pseudogene. There are 17 residues in the CDR3.

This clonotype was seen a single time. The DNA of the CDR3 is TGTGCCAGCAGTGAAGATCTAACAAGGGGCTATGGCTACACCTTC. Translating it yields CASSEDLTRGYGYTF. The V call is TRBV6-1, the J call TRBJ1-2; D might be TRBD1 (5 bases). This CDR3 region has 15 residues. The germline V gene has CDR1 MNHNS and CDR2 SASEGT. V shed 1 base and J shed 4 bases, with 13 bases lying between them.

V is TRBV6-5 and J is TRBJ2-7, with D possibly TRBD1 on 6 matching bases. The germline V gene has CDR1 MNHEY and CDR2 SVGAGI. The V end lost 2 bases, the J end lost 3 bases, and 26 bases lay between the germline ends. The CDR3 loop spans 19 amino acids. The CDR3 region is CASSYPMNAGTSAIYEQYF. The CDR3 bases are TGTGCCAGCAGTTACCCTATGAATGCCGGGACAAGCGCTATCTACGAGCAGTACTTC.

V usage is TRBV20-1 and J usage is TRBJ2-1, with unresolved D. This CDR3 contains 11 residues. V gave up 3 bases and J gave up 9 bases, with 9 bases separating them. CDR1 and CDR2 from the germline V gene are DFQATT and SNEGSKA (reference sequence). The DNA of the CDR3 is TGCAGTGCTAGGGAGTGGGGTGAGCAGTTCTTC. As protein: CSAREWGEQFF.

This clonotype was detected many times. CDR3 coding DNA: TGTGCCAGCAGCGTTAGCGGGAGCCCCTACAATGAGCAGTTCTTC. Translating it yields CASSVSGSPYNEQFF. J is TRBJ2-1 and V is TRBV9; the match to TRBD2 covers 9 bases. The germline CDR1 and CDR2 sequences are SGDLS and YYNGEE. This CDR3 has 15 residues. V gave up 2 bases and J gave up 2 bases; unmatched junction bases: 2.

This clonotype was counted a single time. V gene TRBV7-2 combines with J gene TRBJ2-5; no firm D call. This CDR3 has 16 residues. Germline V gene data show CDR1 as SGHTA and CDR2 as FQGNSA. The V end lost 5 bases, the J end lost 1 base, and 17 bases lay between the germline ends. As DNA, the CDR3 is TGTGCCAGCAGCCCCCGATTAGGTCAGGCCCAAGAGACCCAGTACTTC. This translates into CASSPRLGQAQETQYF.

The rearrangement uses TRBV7-9 and TRBJ1-2; D is perhaps TRBD1 (6 bases). The CDR3 loop spans 16 amino acids. The ends were cut back, 5 bases at V and 4 bases at J, with 20 bases in the middle. CDR1 and CDR2 (germline): SEHNR, FQNEAQ (reference sequence). In nucleotides, the CDR3 is TGTGCCAGCAGCAACCCTACAGGGCAGGTTAGCTATGGCTACACCTTC. Translation gives CASSNPTGQVSYGYTF.

The rearrangement links TRBV20-1 to TRBJ2-1; the match to TRBD2 covers 8 bases. CDR1 is DFQATT, CDR2 SNEGSKA, per germline (reference sequence). J gave up 3 bases and V 0 bases, and 7 bases lay outside the gene matches. The CDR3 length is 16 residues. CDR3 DNA: TGCAGTGCTAGAGACGCGGCGGGAGGCGTCTACAATGAGCAGTTCTTC. Translated: CSARDAAGGVYNEQFF.

This clonotype was observed a handful of times. This chain links TRBV27 with TRBJ2-3; no clear D. Trimming stripped 3 bases from V and 3 bases from J, with 7 bases between. The CDR3 runs 13 residues. Germline V CDR1 and CDR2: MNHEY, SMNVEV (reference sequence). CDR3 region: CASSFWKTDTQYF. In DNA form, the CDR3 reads TGTGCCAGCAGTTTCTGGAAAACAGATACGCAGTATTTT.